The entry below describes one T cell receptor (beta chain). Its antigen is not identified. The sample originates from a study of Tregs in tolerant kidney transplant recipients. Whole-study findings and limits: Changing PCR primers prevented nucleotide comparison between some patients' samples. No direct test of biological reproducibility was done here.

Germline V gene lookup returns CDR1 SGHRS and CDR2 YFSETQ. The CDR3 contains 16 residues. Deletions cut 0 bases from V and 0 bases from J, with 12 bases between. TCRdb keeps only in-frame clones here, not all; method: immunoSEQ multiplex PCR. The sample lists approximately 99,000 clones; roughly 90% were seen once. The sequencing used CD4+ T cells from blood, collected before the transplant. This receptor was taken from a human donor who received a combined kidney and bone marrow transplant. This chain joins TRBV5-1 and TRBJ1-1; D not certain. The CDR3 region has the DNA TGCGCCAGCAGCTTGGACGGGTTCGCAATGAACACTGAAGCTTTCTTT. Amino acids: CASSLDGFAMNTEAFF. Together with reference TRBV5-1 and TRBJ1-1, the CDR3 gives the full variable domain: KAGVTQTPRYLIKTRGQQVTLSCSPISGHRSVSWYQQTPGQGLQFLFEYFSETQRNKGNFPGRFSGRQFSNSRSEMNVSTLELGDSALYLCASSLDGFAMNTEAFFGQGTRLTVV.